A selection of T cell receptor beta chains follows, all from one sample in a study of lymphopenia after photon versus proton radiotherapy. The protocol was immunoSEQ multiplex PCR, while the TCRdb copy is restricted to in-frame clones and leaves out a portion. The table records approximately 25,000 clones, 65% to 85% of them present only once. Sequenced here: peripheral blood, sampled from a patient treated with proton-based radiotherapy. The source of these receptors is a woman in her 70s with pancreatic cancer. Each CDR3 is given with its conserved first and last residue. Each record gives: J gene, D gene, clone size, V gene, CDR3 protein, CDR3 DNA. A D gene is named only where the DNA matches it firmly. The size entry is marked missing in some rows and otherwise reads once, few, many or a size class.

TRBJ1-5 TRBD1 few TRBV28 CASSLPAQGDQPQHF TGTGCCAGCAGTTTACCAGCCCAGGGGGATCAGCCCCAGCATTTT
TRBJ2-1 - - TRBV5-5 CASSFMVKGLRSYNEQFF TGTGCCAGCAGCTTCATGGTTAAAGGTCTAAGGTCCTACAATGAGCAGTTCTTC
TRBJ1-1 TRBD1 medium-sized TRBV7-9 CASSLESGGSTEAFF TGTGCCAGCAGCTTAGAATCAGGGGGCAGCACTGAAGCTTTCTTT
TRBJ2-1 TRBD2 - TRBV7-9 CASSLISGRSYNEQFF TGTGCCAGCAGCTTAATTTCCGGGAGGTCCTACAATGAGCAGTTCTTC
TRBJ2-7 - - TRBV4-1 CASSQERRTYEQYF TGCGCCAGCAGCCAAGAAAGACGGACTTACGAGCAGTACTTC
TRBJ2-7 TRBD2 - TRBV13 CASSPGTSGTTSYEQYF TGTGCCAGCAGCCCAGGGACTAGCGGCACCACCTCCTACGAGCAGTACTTC
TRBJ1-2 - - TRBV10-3 CAISESRQNYGYTF TGTGCCATCAGTGAGTCGAGGCAGAACTATGGCTACACCTTC
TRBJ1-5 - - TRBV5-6 CASSSQGFTQPQHF TGTGCCAGCAGCTCACAGGGTTTTACTCAGCCCCAGCATTTT
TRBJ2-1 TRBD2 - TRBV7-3 CASSRLAVVYNEQFF TGTGCCAGCAGCCGGCTAGCGGTAGTATACAATGAGCAGTTCTTC
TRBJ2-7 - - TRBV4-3 CASSRNRDYEQYF TGCGCCAGCAGCCGTAACCGGGACTACGAGCAGTACTTC
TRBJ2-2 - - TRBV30 CAWSVSLDGELFF TGTGCCTGGAGTGTATCCCTCGACGGGGAGCTGTTTTTT
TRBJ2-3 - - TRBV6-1 CASTLPAPTDTQYF TGTGCCAGCACCCTCCCCGCACCCACAGATACGCAGTATTTT
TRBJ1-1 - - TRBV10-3 CAIMPSGENTEAFF TGTGCCATTATGCCCTCGGGGGAGAACACTGAAGCTTTCTTT